This T cell receptor (beta chain) was sequenced during a study of T cell responses to AZD1222 COVID-19 vaccine. Study-wide points: There were vaccine-associated CD4 TCRs across spike, dominant at 160-218 and 743-854. Clonal diversity may have been underestimated, and the donors were mostly white British, with more females than males.

In germline, CDR1 is LGHNA, CDR2 YSLEER. This CDR3 comprises 15 residues. V shed 4 bases and J shed 4 bases, with 14 bases lying between them. On this clone itself: Its antigen is not known.

TCRdb keeps only in-frame clones here, not all; method: immunoSEQ multiplex PCR. The repertoire includes approximately 150,000 clones, around 88% of them detected once, and approximately 3.1% sits in the top ten. The starting material was peripheral blood, obtained on day 0 of MenACWY control vaccination. The chain joins TRBV4-3 to TRBJ2-1; no definite D call. The TCR originated in an adult in good health. CDR3 in amino acids: CASSRDGGLYNEQFF. As DNA, the CDR3 is TGCGCCAGCAGCCGGGATGGCGGCCTGTACAATGAGCAGTTCTTC.